This record concerns one T cell receptor (beta chain) sequence. The PCR was carried out with 60 Vbeta primers and 13 Jbeta primers. Sequenced by immunoSEQ multiplex PCR; TCRdb stores in-frame clones only, minus some. The profile shows around 100,000 clones, around 82% of them singletons. This record comes from a study of cytomegalovirus exposure and HLA in healthy donors. Germline V gene lookup returns CDR1 SGHRS and CDR2 YFSETQ. After removal of 2 bases from V and 9 bases from J, the junction contained 11 bases not matched to a gene. The CDR3 is 15 amino acids. Sequencing used PBMCs. This receptor was taken from a woman aged 40 to 49 in good health and CMV-seronegative. The chain has TRBV5-1 and TRBJ2-1; 7 bases are a match to TRBD2. The CDR3 nucleotides are TGCGCCAGCAGCTTTTTGGGACCGACGGGGGGTGAGCAGTTCTTC. The encoded protein is CASSFLGPTGGEQFF.